These 18 T cell receptor beta chains were all obtained from the same sample, sequenced in a study of cytomegalovirus exposure and HLA in healthy donors. The PCR made use of 60 Vbeta and 13 Jbeta primers. The protocol was immunoSEQ multiplex PCR, while the TCRdb copy is restricted to in-frame clones and leaves out a portion. The table has under 200,000 clones, roughly 80% seen once. Sequencing was carried out using PBMCs. These receptors were obtained from a woman aged 30 to 39 in good health and CMV-seronegative.

The chain uses TRBV5-1 and TRBJ1-2, with TRBD1 matching over 8 bases. Trimming at V came to 2 bases and at J to 4 bases, leaving 7 bases not matched to a gene. The CDR3 contains 15 residues. The V gene's germline CDR1 is SGHRS and CDR2 YFSETQ. CDR3 loop: CASSLLGQGGYGYTF. DNA for the CDR3: TGCGCCAGCAGCTTACTTGGACAGGGCGGCTATGGCTACACCTTC.

The chain recombines TRBV11-2 with TRBJ2-7; TRBD1 might be the D (5 bases). V gave up 1 base and J gave up 1 base, with 5 bases separating them. Germline CDR1 reads SGHAT; CDR2 reads FQNNGV. This CDR3 comprises 13 residues. The CDR3 region is CASSLGTSYEQYF. The CDR3 DNA reads TGTGCCAGCAGCTTAGGGACATCCTACGAGCAGTACTTC.

The sample holds one count of this clone. This chain connects TRBV19 to TRBJ2-7; D gene uncertain. CDR1 and CDR2 from the germline V gene are LNHDA and SQIVND (reference sequence). Trimming took 3 bases from V and 2 from J, leaving 17 bases between them. The CDR3 is 16 amino acids. CDR3 residues: CASSIMGPPSAYEQYF. The CDR3 DNA follows: TGTGCCAGTAGTATTATGGGCCCCCCTTCGGCCTACGAGCAGTACTTC. The whole variable domain, remainder taken from reference TRBV19 and TRBJ2-7, is DGGITQSPKYLFRKEGQNVTLSCEQNLNHDAMYWYRQDPGQGLRLIYYSQIVNDFQKGDIAEGYSVSREKKESFPLTVTSAQKNPTAFYLCASSIMGPPSAYEQYFGPGTRLTVT.

V and J are TRBV6-1 and TRBJ1-4; 8 bases map to TRBD1. The CDR3 extends over 14 amino acids. The germline CDR1 and CDR2 sequences are MNHNS and SASEGT. The trim removed 2 bases at V and 7 bases at J, leaving 3 bases unmatched. The CDR3 bases are TGTGCCAGCAGTGAAAACAGGGGGGGTGAAAAACTGTTTTTT. Protein sequence: CASSENRGGEKLFF.

This clone was recorded a few times. The chain is built from TRBV25-1 and TRBJ2-3; D is perhaps TRBD2 (5 bases). V lost 8 bases to trimming and J lost 0 bases, with 12 bases between them. In germline, CDR1 is MGHDK, CDR2 SYGVNS. The CDR3 consists of 14 residues. The CDR3 region has the DNA TGTGCCAGCGAGGACTCCGCTAGCACAGATACGCAGTATTTT. Translating it yields CASEDSASTDTQYF.

The table lists this clone with a few counts. V is TRBV27 and J is TRBJ1-5, with no clear D. CDR3 size: 13 residues. V was pared by 2 bases and J by 5 bases, with 7 bases between. Germline values: CDR1 MNHEY, CDR2 SMNVEV (reference sequence). Written as DNA, the CDR3 is TGTGCCAGCAGTTTAGAGGGCCATCAGCCCCAGCATTTT. It yields the protein CASSLEGHQPQHF.

V and J are TRBV27 and TRBJ2-2, with 7 bases lining up with TRBD1. Per the germline V gene, CDR1 is MNHEY and CDR2 is SMNVEV (reference sequence). The length of the CDR3 is 14 residues. V shed 3 bases, J shed 10 bases, and the junction held 8 bases outside the gene matches. The CDR3, as DNA: TGTGCCAGCAGTTTGGCAGGGGGAAAGGTGGAGCTGTTTTTT. This gives the protein CASSLAGGKVELFF.

This clone was seen just once. The chain couples TRBV5-1 to TRBJ1-1; 9 bases agree with TRBD1. After removal of 7 bases from V and 1 base from J, the junction contained 8 bases not matched to a gene. The CDR3 sequence is 15 residues long. Germline V gene sequence: CDR1 SGHRS, CDR2 YFSETQ. For the CDR3, the DNA is TGCGCCAGCCACAGGGGGCCTACCGGGAACACTGAAGCTTTCTTT. It translates to CASHRGPTGNTEAFF.

This chain uses TRBV7-9 with TRBJ2-1; weak D call: TRBD1 (5 bases). This CDR3 is 16 amino acids long. The germline CDR1 and CDR2 sequences are SEHNR and FQNEAQ (reference sequence). Trimming removed 5 bases at V and 7 bases at J, with 21 bases between. In DNA form, the CDR3 reads TGTGCCAGCAGCCCCGTGGCCCCCTCCAGGGAAAATGAGCAGTTCTTC. It yields the protein CASSPVAPSRENEQFF.

The chain recombines TRBV10-3 with TRBJ2-5, with D tentatively TRBD2 (6 bases). This CDR3 is 13 amino acids long. V was clipped by 10 bases and J by 1 base, with 13 bases between them. The germline V gene encodes CDR1 ENHRY and CDR2 SYGVKD. DNA of the CDR3: TGTGCCACCACTGCGGGGCCCCAAGAGACCCAGTACTTC. Encoded protein: CATTAGPQETQYF.

This chain uses TRBV5-1 with TRBJ1-3; 10 bases map to TRBD1. V shed 4 bases, J shed 3 bases, and the junction held 7 bases outside the gene matches. From germline, CDR1 is SGHRS and CDR2 YFSETQ. This CDR3 region has 16 residues. The CDR3 coding sequence is TGCGCCAGCAGCCCGGACAGGGGGTTCGGTGGAAACACCATATATTTT. Translation: CASSPDRGFGGNTIYF.

The chain employs TRBV2 and TRBJ1-6; TRBD1 matches 7 bases. The CDR3 loop spans 13 amino acids. V lost 7 bases, J lost 10 bases, and 7 bases stayed unmatched. CDR1 and CDR2 (germline): SNHLY, FYNNEI. CDR3 in DNA: TGTGCCAGCAAAAGGGGGCAAGGGTCACCCCTCCACTTT. Translation gives CASKRGQGSPLHF.

This clone was counted only a few times. The same CDR3 can be traced to other DNA sequences in this sample. The V gene is TRBV7-8, the J gene TRBJ2-7, with D perhaps matching TRBD2 (5 bases). The CDR3 spans 13 residues. Germline values: CDR1 SGHVS, CDR2 FQNEAQ. CDR3 sequence reads: CSSKEKQAYEQYF. DNA of the CDR3: TGTTCTAGCAAGGAAAAGCAGGCATACGAGCAGTACTTC.

The chain combines TRBV15 with TRBJ2-5; 11 nucleotides line up with TRBD1. The J call could be wrong; TRBJ2-7 is a better fit for the DNA end. The length of the CDR3 is 15 residues. CDR1 and CDR2 (germline): LNHNV, YYDKDF (reference sequence). The CDR3 loop is CATSRGGQGGDEQYF. Here the CDR3 DNA reads TGTGCCACCAGCAGAGGGGGACAGGGGGGAGACGAGCAGTACTTC.

A few counts support this clone. The chain combines TRBV5-6 with TRBJ2-1; 8 bases line up with TRBD2. Per germline, CDR1 SGHDT and CDR2 YYEEEE. This CDR3 contains 18 residues. V lost 2 bases to trimming and J lost 6 bases; unmatched junction nucleotides: 16. CDR3 coding DNA: TGTGCCAGCAGCTTTAGGTCTAGCGGGCCGAAATCTTTCAATGAGCAGTTCTTC. This translates into CASSFRSSGPKSFNEQFF. Together with reference TRBV5-6 and TRBJ2-1, the CDR3 gives the full variable domain: DAGVTQSPTHLIKTRGQQVTLRCSPKSGHDTVSWYQQALGQGPQFIFQYYEEEERQRGNFPDRFSGHQFPNYSSELNVNALLLGDSALYLCASSFRSSGPKSFNEQFFGPGTRLTVL.

The rearrangement links TRBV10-3 to TRBJ2-3; TRBD1 is a possible D gene (6 bases). Germline lookup yields CDR1 ENHRY and CDR2 SYGVKD. Trimming removed 5 bases from V and 4 bases from J, with 16 bases in between. There are 15 residues in the CDR3. This CDR3 is CAISTGWGRSDTQYF. The DNA of the CDR3 is TGTGCCATCAGTACAGGGTGGGGGAGATCAGATACGCAGTATTTT.

V usage is TRBV29-1 and J usage is TRBJ1-1; tentative D call: TRBD1 (5 bases). V dropped 4 bases and J dropped 5 bases, with 20 bases sitting between them. Germline assignment: CDR1 SQVTM and CDR2 ANQGSEA. The CDR3 contains 15 residues. CDR3 in amino acids: CSVAELDGARTEAFF. The CDR3 DNA sequence: TGCAGCGTTGCGGAGTTGGATGGGGCAAGGACTGAAGCTTTCTTT.

V is TRBV7-8 and J is TRBJ2-1; possible D gene TRBD2, 5 bases. With 2 bases removed from V and 0 bases from J, the gap between germline ends came to 14 bases. Germline lookup yields CDR1 SGHVS and CDR2 FQNEAQ. This CDR3 is 17 amino acids long. The CDR3 DNA is TGTGCCAGCAGCTTATTTGTATCGGGGAGCTCCTACAATGAGCAGTTCTTC. This translates into CASSLFVSGSSYNEQFF.